Presented here are 24 T cell receptor beta chains from one specimen sequenced in a study of T cells in Graves' hyperthyroidism and ophthalmopathy. The source material, RNA transcripts, was used to amplify TCR beta CDR3 regions. TCR CDR3 underwent first-round RT-PCR with the HTBI primer set. A single record per CDR3 protein comes from TCRdb applying MiXCR to the multiplex PCR reads. The sample shows approximately 700,000 distinct CDR3 sequences, about a sixth of them seen only once. The sequenced sample was blood. These receptors were taken from a man younger than 30 with Graves' hyperthyroidism.

The CDR3 loop reads CASSTDRGPDEQYF. The CDR3 DNA reads TGTGCCAGCAGTACGGACAGGGGTCCTGACGAGCAGTACTTC. The chain is built from TRBV2 and TRBJ2-7; 9 nucleotides align to TRBD1. J gave up 5 bases and V 5 bases, and 7 bases lay outside the gene matches. CDR1 and CDR2 (germline): SNHLY, FYNNEI. The length of the CDR3 is 14 residues.

This clonotype was observed many times. This chain links TRBV7-2 with TRBJ2-5; no definite D call. The CDR3 contains 13 residues. Germline CDR1 SGHTA, CDR2 FQGNSA. V was pared by 1 base and J by 5 bases, with 8 bases between. CDR3 sequence: CASSLVSPETQYF. The CDR3 nucleotides are TGTGCCAGCAGCTTAGTTAGCCCCGAGACCCAGTACTTC.

V is TRBV14 and J is TRBJ2-7; D gene ambiguous. With 2 bases removed from V and 3 bases from J, the gap between germline ends came to 8 bases. Germline V gene lookup returns CDR1 SGHDN and CDR2 FVKESK. CDR3 length: 13 amino acids. The CDR3 protein is CASSQFGNYEQYF. Here the CDR3 DNA reads TGTGCCAGCAGCCAATTTGGGAACTACGAGCAGTACTTC.

This clonotype was recorded a few times. V gene TRBV19 combines with J gene TRBJ1-6; tentative D call: TRBD1 (6 bases). CDR1 and CDR2 from the germline V gene are LNHDA and SQIVND (reference sequence). V lost 8 bases and J lost 1, with 24 bases in between. This CDR3 has 19 amino acids. The CDR3 protein is CASQQIQGPGGSYNSPLHF. The CDR3 nucleotides are TGTGCCAGTCAACAAATACAGGGCCCTGGAGGTTCCTATAATTCACCCCTCCACTTT.

V gene TRBV9 combines with J gene TRBJ2-1, with 8 nucleotides matching TRBD2. CDR1 and CDR2 from the germline V gene are SGDLS and YYNGEE. The V segment lost 4 bases and the J segment 11 bases; nucleotides outside the gene matches: 5. This CDR3 has 12 amino acids. CDR3 in amino acids: CASSPEREKQFF. In nucleotides, the CDR3 is TGTGCCAGCAGCCCCGAGCGGGAGAAGCAGTTCTTC. Full variable domain (outside the CDR3, taken from reference TRBV9 and TRBJ2-1): DSGVTQTPKHLITATGQRVTLRCSPRSGDLSVYWYQQSLDQGLQFLIQYYNGEERAKGNILERFSAQQFPDLHSELNLSSLELGDSALYFCASSPEREKQFFGPGTRLTVL.

The chain has TRBV3-1 and TRBJ2-1; 11 bases align to TRBD2. From germline, CDR1 is LGHDT and CDR2 YNNKEL (reference sequence). V dropped 0 bases and J dropped 10; count of bases not matched to a gene: 8. The CDR3 has 16 amino acids. As DNA, the CDR3 is TGTGCCAGCAGCCAAGATCTCACTAGCGGGAGTGGAGAGCAGTTCTTC. Protein product: CASSQDLTSGSGEQFF.

The chain employs TRBV20-1 and TRBJ2-2; a weak D match, TRBD1 (7 bases). V lost 3 bases and J 4 bases, leaving 15 bases between the germline ends. Germline-derived CDR1 and CDR2 are DFQATT and SNEGSKA (reference sequence). CDR3 length: 15 amino acids. CDR3 loop: CSARVGGGFTGELFF. DNA of the CDR3: TGCAGTGCTAGGGTCGGAGGGGGCTTCACCGGGGAGCTGTTTTTT.

J is TRBJ2-2 and V is TRBV12-3 or TRBV12-4; 10 nucleotides align to TRBD2. J gave up 1 base and V 1 base, and 6 bases lay outside the gene matches. This CDR3 has 18 amino acids. CDR3 residues: CASSLGTSGVGNTGELFF. For the CDR3, the DNA is TGTGCCAGCAGTTTAGGGACTAGCGGCGTTGGGAACACCGGGGAGCTGTTTTTT.

This clonotype was seen only once. The V and J genes are TRBV4-1 and TRBJ2-2; weak D call: TRBD1 (5 bases). Deletions cut 4 bases from V and 2 bases from J, with 14 bases between. This CDR3 is 16 amino acids long. The germline V gene has CDR1 MGHRA and CDR2 YSYEKL. The CDR3 DNA follows: TGCGCCAGCAGCCGTAAGGGGCAGGGAAACACCGGGGAGCTGTTTTTT. Protein product: CASSRKGQGNTGELFF.

V is TRBV2 and J is TRBJ1-1; D is perhaps TRBD1 (6 bases). V lost 9 bases and J lost 5, with 19 bases in between. Germline assignment: CDR1 SNHLY and CDR2 FYNNEI. The CDR3 loop spans 14 amino acids. For the CDR3, the DNA is TGTGCCAGAGGGGGGCAAAAAAGAGGGACTGAAGCTTTCTTT. This encodes CARGGQKRGTEAFF.

With regard to this clonotype: Possible read error: a much larger clone is one base away. The chain is built from TRBV2 and TRBJ2-1, with 13 bases identical to TRBD2. The CDR3 runs to 15 residues. Germline V CDR1 and CDR2: SNHLY, FYNNEI. The junction had 5 bases not matched to a gene; V was cut back by 4 bases and J by 8 bases. The CDR3 DNA follows: TGTGCCAGCAGTGGGGAACTAGCGGGAGGGCATGAGCAGTTCTTC. Residues: CASSGELAGGHEQFF.

The chain combines TRBV2 with TRBJ1-3; the D is unclear. The CDR3 extends over 12 amino acids. CDR1 SNHLY and CDR2 FYNNEI come from the germline V gene. V was shortened by 2 bases and J by 10 bases, with 9 bases between the two germline ends. Here the CDR3 reads CASSEIPRTIYF. The CDR3 nucleotides are TGTGCCAGCAGTGAAATCCCCAGGACCATATATTTT.

In this sample, this clonotype turned up a few times. This chain links TRBV18 with TRBJ2-2; 7 bases map to TRBD2. Germline CDR1 KGHSH, CDR2 LQKENI. V lost 6 bases, J lost 3 bases, and 10 bases stayed unmatched. CDR3 size: 16 residues. CDR3 nucleotides: TGTGCCAGCTCTCGCCTCCCTAGCGGCGACACCGGGGAGCTGTTTTTT. Amino acids: CASSRLPSGDTGELFF.

This chain joins TRBV19 and TRBJ1-1; D unresolved. Germline V lookup: CDR1 LNHDA, CDR2 SQIVND (reference sequence). V shed 5 bases and J shed 5 bases, with 9 bases lying between them. The CDR3 runs 12 residues. The CDR3 DNA is TGTGCCAGTAGTGGGTTTGGGACTGAAGCTTTCTTT. It specifies CASSGFGTEAFF.

This clonotype was counted a few times. This rearrangement joins TRBV18 to TRBJ1-6; D is perhaps TRBD1 (5 bases). Trimming stripped 3 bases from V and 10 bases from J, with 10 bases between. The CDR3 is made up of 13 amino acids. CDR1 and CDR2 (germline): KGHSH, LQKENI. The CDR3 region is CASSPEGSSPLHF. The DNA of the CDR3 is TGTGCCAGCTCACCTGAGGGGAGCTCACCCCTCCACTTT.

This clonotype was observed at least ten times. The CDR3 DNA follows: TGCAGTGCGCCTCCAGGGACTAGCGTCCAAGAGACCCAGTACTTC. This codes for CSAPPGTSVQETQYF. V gene TRBV20-1 combines with J gene TRBJ2-5, with TRBD2 matching 10 bases. The germline CDR1 and CDR2 sequences are DFQATT and SNEGSKA (reference sequence). V shed 6 bases, J shed 1 base, and the junction held 8 bases outside the gene matches. CDR3 length: 15 amino acids.

V and J are TRBV5-8 and TRBJ1-6; D call uncertain. Germline CDR1 SGHTS, CDR2 YDEGEE. Trimming cost V 1 base and J 5 bases, with 4 bases left between them. The CDR3 is 13 residues long. CDR3 in DNA: TGTGCCAGCAGCTTGCGGGATAATTCACCCCTCCACTTT. As protein: CASSLRDNSPLHF.

About this clonotype itself: At one end the junction does not follow the germline gene, possibly because of a read error. V and J are TRBV7-2 and TRBJ1-3; D remains ambiguous. Germline V CDR1 and CDR2: SGHTA, FQGNSA. The CDR3 spans 15 residues. The CDR3 is CANSSPDFSGNTIYF. CDR3 bases: TGTGCCAACAGCTCCCCTGACTTCTCTGGAAACACCATATATTTT. The full variable domain, rest sourced from reference TRBV7-2 and TRBJ1-3, is GAGVSQSPSNKVTEKGKDVELRCDPISGHTALYWYRQSLGQGLEFLIYFQGNSAPDKSGLPSDRFSAERTGGSVSTLTIQRTQQEDSAVYLCANSSPDFSGNTIYFGEGSWLTVV.

This clonotype was recorded at least ten times. The rearrangement uses TRBV2 and TRBJ2-7, with 8 bases aligning to TRBD2. Per germline, CDR1 SNHLY and CDR2 FYNNEI. This CDR3 contains 15 residues. The V gene end was trimmed by 7 bases and the J gene end by 5 bases; junction bases not matched to a gene: 13. The CDR3 sequence is CASTNTPGLGDEQYF. The DNA for the CDR3 is TGTGCCAGCACCAACACTCCGGGACTAGGCGACGAGCAGTACTTC.

This clonotype was seen a few times. The rearrangement joins TRBV6-5 to TRBJ2-3, with 7 bases that match TRBD1. The V and J ends lost 6 bases and 2 bases, in that order; junction bases with no gene match: 14. The CDR3 is 17 amino acids. The germline gives CDR1 MNHEY, CDR2 SVGAGI. The CDR3 spells CASRYSTPGQITDTQYF. CDR3 bases: TGTGCCAGCAGATACAGTACCCCGGGACAGATCACAGATACGCAGTATTTT.

The J gene is TRBJ2-5, the V gene TRBV28; TRBD2 aligns across 8 bases. The CDR3 has 15 residues. Germline lookup yields CDR1 MDHEN and CDR2 SYDVKM. Trimming cost V 6 bases and J 5 bases; bases outside gene matches: 11. For the CDR3, the DNA is TGTGCCAGCAGCCCCTGGGGCGGGGGGCGGGAGACCCAGTACTTC. Its translation: CASSPWGGGRETQYF.

This clonotype was picked up many times. The V gene is TRBV7-2, the J gene TRBJ2-7; 13 bases are shared with TRBD2. The CDR3 is 15 residues long. Per the germline V gene, CDR1 is SGHTA and CDR2 is FQGNSA. V trimming: 5 bases; J trimming: 6 bases; junction bases outside the gene matches: 7. CDR3 bases: TGTGCCAGCAGCCAATGGACTAGCGGGAGTCGCGAGCAGTACTTC. It specifies CASSQWTSGSREQYF. The complete variable domain, with remaining parts taken from reference TRBV7-2 and TRBJ2-7, reads GAGVSQSPSNKVTEKGKDVELRCDPISGHTALYWYRQSLGQGLEFLIYFQGNSAPDKSGLPSDRFSAERTGGSVSTLTIQRTQQEDSAVYLCASSQWTSGSREQYFGPGTRLTVT.

In this sample, this clonotype turned up many times. The V gene is TRBV11-2, the J gene TRBJ2-7; TRBD1 matches 9 bases. V trimming: 5 bases; J trimming: 5 bases; junction bases outside the gene matches: 13. Germline CDR1 is SGHAT and CDR2 is FQNNGV. This CDR3 contains 16 residues. For the CDR3, the DNA is TGTGCCAGCAGCCACCTACCGGGACAGGGATTCGACGAGCAGTACTTC. It is translated as CASSHLPGQGFDEQYF.

This clonotype occurred a few times. The genes are TRBV10-1 and TRBJ2-3; D is ambiguous. The CDR3 extends over 15 amino acids. The V gene's germline CDR1 is WNHNN and CDR2 SYGVQD (reference sequence). V lost 0 bases to trimming and J lost 8 bases, with 15 bases between them. The CDR3 here is CASSESAVELGTQYF. Written as DNA, the CDR3 is TGCGCCAGCAGTGAGTCGGCGGTGGAACTCGGTACGCAGTATTTT.